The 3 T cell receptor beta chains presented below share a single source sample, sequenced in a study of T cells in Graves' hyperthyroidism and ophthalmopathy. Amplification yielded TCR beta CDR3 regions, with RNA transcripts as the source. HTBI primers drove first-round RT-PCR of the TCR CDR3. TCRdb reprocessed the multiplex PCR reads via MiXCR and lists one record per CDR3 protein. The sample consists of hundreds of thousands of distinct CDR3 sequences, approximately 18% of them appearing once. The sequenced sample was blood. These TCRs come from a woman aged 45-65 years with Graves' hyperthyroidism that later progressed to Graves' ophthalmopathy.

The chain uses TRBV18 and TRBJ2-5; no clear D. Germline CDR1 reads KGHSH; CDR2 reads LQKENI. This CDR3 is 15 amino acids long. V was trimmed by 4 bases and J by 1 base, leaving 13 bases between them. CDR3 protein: CASSRIPGAQETQYF. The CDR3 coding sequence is TGTGCCAGCTCACGCATCCCGGGTGCCCAAGAGACCCAGTACTTC.

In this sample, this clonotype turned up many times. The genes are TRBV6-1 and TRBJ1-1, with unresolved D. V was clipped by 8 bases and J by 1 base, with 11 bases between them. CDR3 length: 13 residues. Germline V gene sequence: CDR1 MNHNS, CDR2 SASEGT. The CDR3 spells CASGMNRNTEAFF. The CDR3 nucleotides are TGTGCCAGCGGAATGAACAGGAACACTGAAGCTTTCTTT.

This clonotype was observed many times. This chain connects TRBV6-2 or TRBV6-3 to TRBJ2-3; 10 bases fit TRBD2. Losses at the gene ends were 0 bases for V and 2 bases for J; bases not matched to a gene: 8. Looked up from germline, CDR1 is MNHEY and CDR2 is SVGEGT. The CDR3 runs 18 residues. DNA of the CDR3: TGTGCCAGCAGTTACTCGATTCTAGCGGGGGAACACACAGATACGCAGTATTTT. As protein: CASSYSILAGEHTDTQYF.